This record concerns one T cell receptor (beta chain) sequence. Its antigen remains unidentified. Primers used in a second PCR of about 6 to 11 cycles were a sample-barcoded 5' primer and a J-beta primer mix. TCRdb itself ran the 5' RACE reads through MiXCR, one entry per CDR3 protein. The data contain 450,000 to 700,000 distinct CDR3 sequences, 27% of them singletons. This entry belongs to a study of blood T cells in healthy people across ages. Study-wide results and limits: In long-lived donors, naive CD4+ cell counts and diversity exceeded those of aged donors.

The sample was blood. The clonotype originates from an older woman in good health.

The CDR3 sequence: CASSVARGPETQYF. The DNA for the CDR3 is TGTGCCAGCAGCGTAGCCAGGGGCCCGGAGACCCAGTACTTC. The chain links TRBV9 to TRBJ2-5; D is perhaps TRBD1 (6 bases). The germline gives CDR1 SGDLS, CDR2 YYNGEE. The ends were cut back, 0 bases at V and 5 bases at J, with 11 bases in the middle. The CDR3 is 14 residues long.